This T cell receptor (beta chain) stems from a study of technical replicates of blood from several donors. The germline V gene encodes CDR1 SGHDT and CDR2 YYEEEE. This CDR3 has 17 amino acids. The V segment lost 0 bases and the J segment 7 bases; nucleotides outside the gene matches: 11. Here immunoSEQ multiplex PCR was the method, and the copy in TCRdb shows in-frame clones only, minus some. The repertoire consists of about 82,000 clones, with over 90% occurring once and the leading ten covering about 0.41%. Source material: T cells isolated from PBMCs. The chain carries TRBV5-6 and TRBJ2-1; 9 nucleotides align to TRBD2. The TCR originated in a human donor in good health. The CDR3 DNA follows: TGTGCCAGCAGCTTGGGTCCCGGGACTAGCCCGACGAATGAGCAGTTCTTC. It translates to CASSLGPGTSPTNEQFF.